This T cell receptor beta chain was sequenced for a study of shared clonotypes between healthy human individuals. With regard to this clone: Its antigen is unidentified.

General study findings and limits: The sampled material consisted only of blood, and tissue repertoires are likely to differ. Among the subsets, naive ones generally showed larger estimated richness than memory ones.

This CDR3 spans 11 amino acids. The V end lost 3 bases, the J end lost 5 bases, and 2 bases lay between the germline ends. The germline V gene encodes CDR1 SGHVS and CDR2 FNYEAQ. Sequencing used immunoSEQ multiplex PCR; TCRdb keeps in-frame clones, though not all of them. This sample has about 1 million clones, with about 84% found just once. This clonotype was obtained from a man between 18 and 35 years old in good health. Some clones in this sample may be carry-over from other donors' samples. The V and J genes are TRBV7-6 and TRBJ2-1; no clear D. Sequenced sample: memory CD4+ T cells from PBMCs. Subset of the sample: CD45RA-negative fraction. The CDR3 region has the DNA TGTGCCAGCAGCTTCGACAATGAGCAGTTCTTC. This translates into CASSFDNEQFF.